The 11 T cell receptor beta chains below were found in one sample sequenced in a study of blood T cell repertoires in COVID-19. The assay was immunoSEQ multiplex PCR, and TCRdb's table has in-frame clones only and misses some. The sample lists about 300,000 clones, approximately 88% occurring once. The specimen was peripheral blood. These receptors were obtained from a human donor with COVID-19, enrolled during active disease. The donor label of this sample is uncertain.

The genes are TRBV6-5 and TRBJ1-1, with D possibly being TRBD1 (6 bases). The CDR3 is made up of 16 amino acids. The V end was cut by 0 bases, the J end by 2 bases, with 13 bases between. Germline V gene data show CDR1 as MNHEY and CDR2 as SVGAGI. CDR3 region: CASSYSRFRGNTEAFF. CDR3 coding DNA: TGTGCCAGCAGTTACTCCCGTTTCAGGGGAAACACTGAAGCTTTCTTT.

DNA for the CDR3: TGCGCCAGCAGCCCGGACAGGCCCCAGACGGGGCAGTACTTC. It codes for CASSPDRPQTGQYF. V usage is TRBV5-1 and J usage is TRBJ2-7; 7 bases line up with TRBD1. The ends lost 4 bases at V and 9 bases at J; junction bases unmatched: 13. Germline loops: CDR1 SGHRS, CDR2 YFSETQ. The CDR3 totals 14 residues. Using reference TRBV5-1 and TRBJ2-7 for the parts outside the CDR3, the full variable domain is KAGVTQTPRYLIKTRGQQVTLSCSPISGHRSVSWYQQTPGQGLQFLFEYFSETQRNKGNFPGRFSGRQFSNSRSEMNVSTLELGDSALYLCASSPDRPQTGQYFGPGTRLTVT.

Here the CDR3 reads CASSQTRQGGTNEKLFF. CDR3 sequence (DNA): TGCGCCAGCAGCCAGACTAGACAGGGAGGAACTAATGAAAAACTGTTTTTT. The V gene is TRBV4-1, the J gene TRBJ1-4, with 7 bases fitting TRBD1. This CDR3 spans 17 amino acids. Trimming removed 3 bases from V and 1 base from J; junction bases left unmatched: 8. Germline values: CDR1 MGHRA, CDR2 YSYEKL.

V and J are TRBV29-1 and TRBJ2-7, with 10 bases lining up with TRBD2. The CDR3 has 17 residues. Germline CDR1 reads SQVTM; CDR2 reads ANQGSEA. V was pared by 1 base and J by 0 bases, with 9 bases of the junction left unmatched. CDR3: CSVEGLTSGINSYEQYF. The CDR3 coding sequence is TGCAGCGTTGAAGGCCTTACTAGCGGGATAAACTCCTACGAGCAGTACTTC.

V usage is TRBV7-2 and J usage is TRBJ2-3; 8 bases are shared with TRBD1. CDR1 SGHTA and CDR2 FQGNSA come from the germline V gene. CDR3 length equals 14 residues. The J segment lost 6 bases and the V segment lost 7 bases, leaving 9 bases of the junction unmatched. CDR3 nucleotides: TGTGCCAGCAATCAACAGGGGGGCAGGGATACGCAGTATTTT. This codes for CASNQQGGRDTQYF.

The V and J genes are TRBV30 and TRBJ1-5, with D possibly TRBD1 on 6 matching bases. Trimming shortened V by 0 bases and J by 6 bases, and 9 bases separated the two germline ends. CDR1 is GTSNPN, CDR2 SVGIG, per germline (reference sequence). The CDR3 runs 13 residues. CDR3 residues: CAWSVGAGQPQHF. In DNA, the CDR3 is TGTGCCTGGAGTGTGGGGGCGGGTCAGCCCCAGCATTTT.

V gene TRBV5-4 combines with J gene TRBJ2-3; no clear D gene. Germline CDR1 SGHNT, CDR2 YYREEE (reference sequence). The V end was cut by 3 bases, the J end by 2 bases, with 10 bases between. The CDR3 has 14 residues. The CDR3, as DNA: TGTGCCAGCAGCTCACCAGTCTCCACAGATACGCAGTATTTT. This sequence encodes CASSSPVSTDTQYF.

Written as DNA, the CDR3 is TGTGCCACCAGCAGAGGGCTTACCCACAATGAGCAGTTCTTC. This translates into CATSRGLTHNEQFF. The chain carries TRBV15 and TRBJ2-1; the D is unclear. This CDR3 has 14 residues. Trimming stripped 1 base from V and 5 bases from J, with 9 bases between. In germline, CDR1 is LNHNV, CDR2 YYDKDF (reference sequence).

J is TRBJ2-1 and V is TRBV30; no clear D. With 1 base removed from V and 6 bases from J, the gap between germline ends came to 19 bases. CDR1 GTSNPN and CDR2 SVGIG come from the germline V gene (reference sequence). The CDR3 spans 16 residues. The CDR3, as DNA: TGTGCCTGGAGTGATCCAGGCTGGATGCCAGTCAATGAGCAGTTCTTC. As protein: CAWSDPGWMPVNEQFF.

This clone has just a few counts. The chain carries TRBV5-4 and TRBJ1-1, with 8 bases identical to TRBD1. V was clipped by 3 bases and J by 1 base; unmatched bases: 2. Germline assignment: CDR1 SGHNT and CDR2 YYREEE (reference sequence). The CDR3 extends over 14 amino acids. CDR3 in DNA: TGTGCCAGCAGCTATGACAGGGGGAACACTGAAGCTTTCTTT. This translates into CASSYDRGNTEAFF.

The V call is TRBV4-3, the J call TRBJ2-7; D uncertain. Trimming removed 0 bases from V and 5 bases from J, with 11 bases in between. In germline, CDR1 is LGHNA, CDR2 YSLEER. The CDR3 length is 14 residues. In DNA, the CDR3 is TGCGCCAGCAGCCAAGAGTACGGCGGCCACGAGCAGTACTTC. Protein product: CASSQEYGGHEQYF.